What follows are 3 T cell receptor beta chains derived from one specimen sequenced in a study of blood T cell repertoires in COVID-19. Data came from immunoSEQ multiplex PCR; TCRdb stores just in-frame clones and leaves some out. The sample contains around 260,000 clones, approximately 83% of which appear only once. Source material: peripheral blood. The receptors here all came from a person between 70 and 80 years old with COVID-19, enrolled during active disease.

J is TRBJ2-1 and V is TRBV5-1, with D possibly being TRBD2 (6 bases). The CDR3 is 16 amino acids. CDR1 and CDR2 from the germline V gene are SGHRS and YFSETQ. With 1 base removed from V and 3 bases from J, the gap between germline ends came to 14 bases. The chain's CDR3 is CASSLIGGIDYNEQFF. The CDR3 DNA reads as TGCGCCAGCAGCTTGATCGGCGGGATCGACTACAATGAGCAGTTCTTC.

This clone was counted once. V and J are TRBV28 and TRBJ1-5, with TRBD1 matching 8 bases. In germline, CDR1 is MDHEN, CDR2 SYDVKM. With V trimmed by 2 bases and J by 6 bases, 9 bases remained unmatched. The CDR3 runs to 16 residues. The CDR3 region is CASSLLLRGLGQPQHF. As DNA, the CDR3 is TGTGCCAGCAGTTTACTACTCAGGGGGCTGGGTCAGCCCCAGCATTTT.

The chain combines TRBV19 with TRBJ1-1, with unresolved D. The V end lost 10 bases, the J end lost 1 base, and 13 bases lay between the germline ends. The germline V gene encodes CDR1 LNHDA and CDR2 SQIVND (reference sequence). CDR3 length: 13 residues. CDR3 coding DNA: TGTGCCACTAAAGCCGCCGGGAACACTGAAGCTTTCTTT. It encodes CATKAAGNTEAFF.